This T cell receptor beta chain was sequenced in a study of monozygotic twins with inflammatory bowel disease. Study-wide findings and caveats: Extra variability in the repertoires of patients may have come from differing immunosuppressive treatments.

To note about this clonotype: Its antigen is not identified.

Total RNA amounting to approximately 3,300 ng went into each TCR library. TCRdb reprocessed the 5' RACE reads, keeping one entry per CDR3 protein, no DNA. The data include around 400,000 distinct CDR3 sequences; the top ten clones carry approximately 2.3%. This CDR3 has 14 amino acids. Germline V gives CDR1 SGHNT, CDR2 YYREEE (reference sequence). Sequencing was done on a sample of blood. This clonotype was obtained from a human donor with ulcerative colitis or Crohn's disease, or a healthy co-twin of an affected twin (not recorded which). This chain uses TRBV5-4 with TRBJ2-3; the D call from TCRdb, TRBD1, cannot be confirmed without DNA. CDR3 loop: CATSGAGFTDTQYF.